This T cell receptor (beta chain) was retrieved from a study of blood T cell repertoires in COVID-19. Profiled with immunoSEQ multiplex PCR; TCRdb holds only in-frame clones, not every one. The repertoire includes fewer than 250,000 clones, over 70% of them detected once, and 7% to 10% sits in the top ten. From germline, CDR1 is SEHNR and CDR2 FQNEAQ (reference sequence). The CDR3 is 14 amino acids. Trimming shortened V by 6 bases and J by 3 bases, and 12 bases separated the two germline ends. The V call is TRBV7-9, the J call TRBJ1-5; D perhaps matches TRBD1 (5 bases). This receptor was identified in a woman aged 45-65 years with acute or convalescent COVID-19. The sample taken for sequencing was peripheral blood. In DNA form, the CDR3 reads TGTGCCAGCAGTCCAGACAGTTCCAATCAGCCCCAGCATTTT. Amino acid sequence: CASSPDSSNQPQHF.